This T cell receptor (beta chain) was found in a study of Tregs in tolerant kidney transplant recipients. For the study at large: Related graft donors supplied nonmyeloablative bone marrow transplants, and mixed chimerism was transient.

Sequenced by immunoSEQ multiplex PCR; TCRdb stores in-frame clones only, minus some. The sample holds some 74,000 clones; 91% are singletons and the top ten take approximately 0.33%. Points from the study as a whole: Biological reproducibility was not directly addressed in this study.

As concerns this clone: As yet, its antigen is unknown.

Trimming shortened V by 5 bases and J by 0 bases, and 15 bases separated the two germline ends. The CDR3 has 16 amino acids. Germline V gene sequence: CDR1 MNHNY, CDR2 SVGAGI (reference sequence). V is TRBV6-6 and J is TRBJ2-3; a possible D gene is TRBD1 (7 bases). The input for sequencing was Tregs from blood, taken before the transplant. The receptor comes from a human donor who received a combined kidney and bone marrow transplant. DNA for the CDR3: TGTGCCAGCAGTCCCCGGCGGGGACAGAGCACAGATACGCAGTATTTT. It is translated as CASSPRRGQSTDTQYF.